This entry lists 14 T cell receptor beta chains sequenced from one sample in a study of control samples from healthy donors and cancer patients. Clones were read by immunoSEQ multiplex PCR, and TCRdb kept only the in-frame ones, dropping some. The sample lists roughly 170,000 clones, about 86% occurring once. The sequenced sample was blood. The receptors stem from a woman in her 30s in good health.

The V call is TRBV10-3, the J call TRBJ2-7, with TRBD2 matching over 10 bases. Germline trimming cut 2 bases from V and 6 bases from J; bases unmatched to any gene: 7. The CDR3 consists of 15 residues. CDR1 ENHRY and CDR2 SYGVKD come from the germline V gene. DNA for the CDR3: TGTGCCATCAGTGAGACGAGCGGGAGGGCCCTCGAGCAGTACTTC. Amino acid sequence: CAISETSGRALEQYF.

The rearrangement links TRBV12-3 or TRBV12-4 to TRBJ2-7; the D is unclear. This CDR3 is 13 amino acids long. Between the trimmed V and J ends, which lost 5 bases and 4 bases, there was a span of 12 bases. The DNA for the CDR3 is TGTGCCAGCAGTCCTGAGGTCCGGTACGAGCAGTACTTC. This sequence encodes CASSPEVRYEQYF.

The rearrangement uses TRBV29-1 and TRBJ1-1; D possibly corresponds to TRBD1 (5 bases). From germline, CDR1 is SQVTM and CDR2 ANQGSEA. This CDR3 is 10 amino acids long. DNA for the CDR3: TGCAGTATAAGACAGTTTGAAGCTTTCTTT. Its translation: CSIRQFEAFF.

The chain combines TRBV10-3 with TRBJ1-1; TRBD1 matches 9 bases. Germline V lookup: CDR1 ENHRY, CDR2 SYGVKD. This CDR3 has 13 amino acids. Trimming cost V 4 bases and J 3 bases; bases outside gene matches: 0. This CDR3 reads CAISGTGDTEAFF. The CDR3 coding sequence is TGTGCCATCAGTGGGACAGGGGACACTGAAGCTTTCTTT.

The V and J genes are TRBV5-6 and TRBJ2-1; 10 nucleotides line up with TRBD2. V dropped 4 bases and J dropped 5; count of bases not matched to a gene: 9. Germline loops: CDR1 SGHDT, CDR2 YYEEEE. This CDR3 has 16 amino acids. Here the CDR3 DNA reads TGTGCCAGCAGCCCCCTTGGTCTAGCGGGGGACAATGAGCAGTTCTTC. It yields the protein CASSPLGLAGDNEQFF.

The rearrangement links TRBV3-1 (or the pseudogene TRBV3-2) to TRBJ2-1, with 11 bases fitting TRBD2. V dropped 1 base and J dropped 4; count of bases not matched to a gene: 3. CDR3 length: 16 residues. Germline V CDR1 and CDR2: LGHDT, YNNKEL (reference sequence). The DNA for the CDR3 is TGTGCCAGCAGCCAAGGTCTAGCGGGGGGTTACAATGAGCAGTTCTTC. It translates to CASSQGLAGGYNEQFF.

The CDR3 DNA is TGTGCCAGCACCCCGTTAACGGGCTACACCTTC. Protein product: CASTPLTGYTF. The chain combines TRBV12-3 or TRBV12-4 with TRBJ1-2, with D unclear. V dropped 7 bases and J dropped 8 bases, with 11 bases sitting between them. The CDR3 spans 11 residues.

This chain joins TRBV7-9 and TRBJ2-2; tentatively, D is TRBD1 or TRBD2 (5 bases each). The CDR3 extends over 16 amino acids. Germline V gene sequence: CDR1 SEHNR, CDR2 FQNEAQ (reference sequence). V lost 5 bases and J 1 base, leaving 14 bases between the germline ends. For the CDR3, the DNA is TGTGCCAGCAGCCCGACGGGACGGGGGAACACCGGGGAGCTGTTTTTT. Its translation is CASSPTGRGNTGELFF.

The V gene is TRBV2, the J gene TRBJ2-7; D might be TRBD1 or TRBD2, each matching 5 bases. Germline V lookup: CDR1 SNHLY, CDR2 FYNNEI. Trimming took off 6 bases at V and 3 bases at J, with 21 bases between the two ends. The length of the CDR3 is 16 residues. CDR3 region: CASSLRPQGAHYEQYF. The CDR3 nucleotides read TGTGCCAGCAGCCTTCGACCCCAGGGAGCTCACTACGAGCAGTACTTC.

J is TRBJ2-5 and V is TRBV7-8, with 8 nucleotides matching TRBD1. Germline V gives CDR1 SGHVS, CDR2 FQNEAQ. The CDR3 extends over 15 amino acids. J was trimmed by 5 bases and V by 1 base; bases with no gene match: 6. The CDR3: CASSLGQGKSETQYF. CDR3 in DNA: TGTGCCAGCAGCTTAGGACAGGGGAAGTCGGAGACCCAGTACTTC.

In the case of this clone: Germline is not matched at one junction end, which may reflect a read error. The chain uses TRBV28 and TRBJ2-7; D may be TRBD2 (5 bases). The CDR3 is 13 residues long. Germline CDR1 MDHEN, CDR2 SYDVKM. Here the CDR3 reads CASGETPSHEQYF. The CDR3, as DNA: TGTGCCAGCGGGGAGACACCCTCCCACGAGCAGTACTTC.

The chain joins TRBV7-2 to TRBJ2-6; TRBD1 might be the D (5 bases). Germline-derived CDR1 and CDR2 are SGHTA and FQGNSA. The V gene lost 1 base and the J gene lost 0 bases, with 13 bases spanning the gap. The CDR3 loop spans 18 amino acids. The chain's CDR3 is CASSLVSTVYSGANVLTF. The CDR3 nucleotides read TGTGCCAGCAGCTTAGTATCGACAGTATACTCTGGGGCCAACGTCCTGACTTTC.

The rearrangement joins TRBV23-1 to TRBJ1-5; D not resolved. TRBV23-1 belongs to the ORF category, with a function that is uncertain. There are 12 residues in the CDR3. The V end was cut by 0 bases, the J end by 7 bases, with 4 bases between. The CDR3 sequence: CASSQSWQPQHF. As DNA, the CDR3 is TGCGCCAGCAGTCAATCATGGCAGCCCCAGCATTTT.

The sample holds a few counts of this clone. The chain recombines TRBV6-4 with TRBJ1-2; D call uncertain. The V end was cut by 3 bases, the J end by 4 bases, with 12 bases between. Germline-derived CDR1 and CDR2 are MRHNA and SNTAGT. CDR3 length: 14 residues. DNA of the CDR3: TGTGCCAGCAGTGAGGGTACCGGCCCCTATGGCTACACCTTC. Residues: CASSEGTGPYGYTF.